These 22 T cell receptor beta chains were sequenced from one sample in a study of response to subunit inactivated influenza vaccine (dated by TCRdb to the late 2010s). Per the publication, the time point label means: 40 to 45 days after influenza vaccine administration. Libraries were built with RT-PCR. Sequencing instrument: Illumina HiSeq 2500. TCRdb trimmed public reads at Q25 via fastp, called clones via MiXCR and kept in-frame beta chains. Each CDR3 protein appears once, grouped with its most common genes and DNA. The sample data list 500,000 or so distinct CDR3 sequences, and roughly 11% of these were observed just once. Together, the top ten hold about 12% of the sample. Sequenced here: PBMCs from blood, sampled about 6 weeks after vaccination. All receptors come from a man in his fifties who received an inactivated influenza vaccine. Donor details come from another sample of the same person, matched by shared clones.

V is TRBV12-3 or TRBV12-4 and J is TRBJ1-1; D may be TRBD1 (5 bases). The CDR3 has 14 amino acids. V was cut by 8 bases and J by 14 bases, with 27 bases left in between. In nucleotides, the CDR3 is TGTGCCAGCGGGGTGGGGGTTAGGACCCGGCTCGACTTCTTT. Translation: CASGVGVRTRLDFF.

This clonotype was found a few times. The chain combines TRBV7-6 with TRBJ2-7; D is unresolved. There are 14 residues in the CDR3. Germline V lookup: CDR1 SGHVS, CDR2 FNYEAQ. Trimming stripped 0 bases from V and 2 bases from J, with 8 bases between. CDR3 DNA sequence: TGTGCCAGCAGCTTAGCAGGGCATCCCTACGAGCAGTACTTC. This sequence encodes CASSLAGHPYEQYF.

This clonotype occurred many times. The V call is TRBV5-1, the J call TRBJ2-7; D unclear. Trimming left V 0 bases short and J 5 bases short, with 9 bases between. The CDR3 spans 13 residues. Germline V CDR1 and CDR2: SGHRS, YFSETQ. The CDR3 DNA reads TGCGCCAGCAGCTTGGATGGGTTCGACGAGCAGTACTTC. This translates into CASSLDGFDEQYF.

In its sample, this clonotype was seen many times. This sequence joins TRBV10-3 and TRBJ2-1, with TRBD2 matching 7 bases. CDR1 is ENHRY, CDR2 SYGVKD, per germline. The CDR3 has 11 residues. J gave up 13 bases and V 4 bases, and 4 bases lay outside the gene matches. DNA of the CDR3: TGTGCCATCAGTGGGCCGGGACTACAGTTCTTC. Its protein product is CAISGPGLQFF.

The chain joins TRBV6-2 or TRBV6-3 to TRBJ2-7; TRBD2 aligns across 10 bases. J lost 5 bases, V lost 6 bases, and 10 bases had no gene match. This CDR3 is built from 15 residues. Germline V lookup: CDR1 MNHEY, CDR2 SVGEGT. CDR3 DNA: TGTGCCAGCAGGGACTTAGCGGGAGGTATTAACGAGCAGTACTTC. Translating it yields CASRDLAGGINEQYF.

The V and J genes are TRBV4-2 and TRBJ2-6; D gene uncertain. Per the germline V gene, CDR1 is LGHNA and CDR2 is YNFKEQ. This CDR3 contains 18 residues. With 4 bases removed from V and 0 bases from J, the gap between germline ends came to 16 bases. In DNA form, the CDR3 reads TGTGCCAGCAGCCCGACCTCCGCTGGTATCTCTGGGGCCAACGTCCTGACTTTC. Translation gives CASSPTSAGISGANVLTF.

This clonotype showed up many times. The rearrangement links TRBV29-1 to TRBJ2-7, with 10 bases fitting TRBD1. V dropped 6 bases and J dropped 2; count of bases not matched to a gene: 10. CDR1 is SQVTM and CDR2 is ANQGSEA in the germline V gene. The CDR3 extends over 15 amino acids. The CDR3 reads CSVTTGGGIPYEQYF. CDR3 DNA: TGCAGCGTGACGACAGGGGGCGGCATACCCTACGAGCAGTACTTC.

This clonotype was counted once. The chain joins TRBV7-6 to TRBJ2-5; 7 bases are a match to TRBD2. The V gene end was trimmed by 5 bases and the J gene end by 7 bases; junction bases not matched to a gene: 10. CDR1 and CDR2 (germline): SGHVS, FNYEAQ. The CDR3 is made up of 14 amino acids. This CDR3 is CASSQSGVGGTQYF. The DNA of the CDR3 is TGTGCCAGCAGCCAGAGCGGGGTTGGCGGGACCCAGTACTTC.

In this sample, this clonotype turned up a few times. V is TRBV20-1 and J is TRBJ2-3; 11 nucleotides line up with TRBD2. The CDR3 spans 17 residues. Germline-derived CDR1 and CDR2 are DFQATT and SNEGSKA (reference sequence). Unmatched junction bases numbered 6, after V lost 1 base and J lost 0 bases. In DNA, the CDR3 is TGCAGTGCTAGAGTCCTAGCGGGGGGCCCTAGCACAGATACGCAGTATTTT. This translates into CSARVLAGGPSTDTQYF.

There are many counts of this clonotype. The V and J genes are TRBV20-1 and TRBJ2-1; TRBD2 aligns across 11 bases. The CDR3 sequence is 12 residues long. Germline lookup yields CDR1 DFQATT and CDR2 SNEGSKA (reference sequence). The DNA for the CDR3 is TGCAGGTTAGCGGGGGGGCCTGAGGAGCAGTTCTTC. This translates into CRLAGGPEEQFF.

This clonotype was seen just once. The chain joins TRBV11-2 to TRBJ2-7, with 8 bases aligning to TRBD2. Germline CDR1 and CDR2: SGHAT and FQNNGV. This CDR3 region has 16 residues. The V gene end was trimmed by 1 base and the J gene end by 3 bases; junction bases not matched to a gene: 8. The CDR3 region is CASSLVATSGIYEQYF. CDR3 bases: TGTGCCAGCAGCTTAGTCGCAACTAGCGGAATCTACGAGCAGTACTTC.

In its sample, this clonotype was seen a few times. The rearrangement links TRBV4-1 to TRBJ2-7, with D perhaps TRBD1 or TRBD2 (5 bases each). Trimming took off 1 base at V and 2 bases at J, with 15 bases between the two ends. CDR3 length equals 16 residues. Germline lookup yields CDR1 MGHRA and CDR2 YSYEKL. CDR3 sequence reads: CASSQVAGTQTYEQYF. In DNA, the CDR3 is TGCGCCAGCAGCCAAGTTGCAGGGACCCAAACCTACGAGCAGTACTTC.

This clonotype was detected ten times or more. For the CDR3, the DNA is TGTGCCAGCAGCCGAACTAGCGGGGGAGTGAATGAGCAGTTCTTC. Translated: CASSRTSGGVNEQFF. This chain connects TRBV7-2 to TRBJ2-1; 11 bases line up with TRBD2. With V trimmed by 5 bases and J by 7 bases, 7 bases remained unmatched. CDR1 and CDR2 from the germline V gene are SGHTA and FQGNSA. CDR3 length: 15 residues. The whole variable domain, filled in from reference TRBV7-2 and TRBJ2-1, reads GAGVSQSPSNKVTEKGKDVELRCDPISGHTALYWYRQSLGQGLEFLIYFQGNSAPDKSGLPSDRFSAERTGGSVSTLTIQRTQQEDSAVYLCASSRTSGGVNEQFFGPGTRLTVL.

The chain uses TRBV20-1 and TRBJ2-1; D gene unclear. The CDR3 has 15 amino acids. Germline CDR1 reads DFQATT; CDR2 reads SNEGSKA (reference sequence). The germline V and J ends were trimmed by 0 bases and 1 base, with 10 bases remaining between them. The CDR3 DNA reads TGCAGTGCTAGAGATTATGAGCAATCCTACAATGAGCAGTTCTTC. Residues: CSARDYEQSYNEQFF.

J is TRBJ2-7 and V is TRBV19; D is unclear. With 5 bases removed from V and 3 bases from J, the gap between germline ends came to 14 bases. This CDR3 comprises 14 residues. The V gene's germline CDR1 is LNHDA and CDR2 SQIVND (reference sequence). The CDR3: CASSLGDLDYEQYF. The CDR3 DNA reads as TGTGCCAGTAGTCTTGGCGACCTCGACTACGAGCAGTACTTC.

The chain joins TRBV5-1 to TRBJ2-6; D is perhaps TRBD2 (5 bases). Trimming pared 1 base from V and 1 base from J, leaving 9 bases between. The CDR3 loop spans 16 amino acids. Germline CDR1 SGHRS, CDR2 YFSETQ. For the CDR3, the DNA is TGCGCCAGCAGCTTGTCAGACTATTCTGGGGCCAACGTCCTGACTTTC. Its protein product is CASSLSDYSGANVLTF.

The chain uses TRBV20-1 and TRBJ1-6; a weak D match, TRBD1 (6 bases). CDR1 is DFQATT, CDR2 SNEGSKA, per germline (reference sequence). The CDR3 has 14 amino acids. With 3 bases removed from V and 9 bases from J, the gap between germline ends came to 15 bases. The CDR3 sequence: CSASPRTDISPLHF. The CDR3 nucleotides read TGCAGTGCTAGTCCTCGGACAGATATTTCACCCCTCCACTTT.

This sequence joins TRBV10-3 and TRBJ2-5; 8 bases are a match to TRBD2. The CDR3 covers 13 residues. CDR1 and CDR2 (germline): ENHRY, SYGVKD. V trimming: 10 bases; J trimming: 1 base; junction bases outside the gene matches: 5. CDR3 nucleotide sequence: TGTGCCACCCGGGGGGGATCCCAAGAGACCCAGTACTTC. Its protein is CATRGGSQETQYF.

The CDR3 coding sequence is TGCAGCGTTGTACGGCTAGCGGGAGGCTACGAGCAGTACTTC. Translation: CSVVRLAGGYEQYF. The rearrangement joins TRBV29-1 to TRBJ2-7, with TRBD2 matching over 11 bases. The length of the CDR3 is 14 residues. V was pared by 4 bases and J by 3 bases, with 5 bases of the junction left unmatched. Germline V gene lookup returns CDR1 SQVTM and CDR2 ANQGSEA.

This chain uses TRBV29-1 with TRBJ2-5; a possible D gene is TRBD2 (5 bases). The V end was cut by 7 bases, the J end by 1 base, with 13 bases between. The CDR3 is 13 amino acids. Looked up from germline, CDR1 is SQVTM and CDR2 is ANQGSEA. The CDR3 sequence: CSAAHRGQETQYF. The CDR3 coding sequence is TGCAGCGCCGCCCACCGGGGCCAAGAGACCCAGTACTTC. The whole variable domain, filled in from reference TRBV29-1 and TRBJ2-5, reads SAVISQKPSRDICQRGTSLTIQCQVDSQVTMMFWYRQQPGQSLTLIATANQGSEATYESGFVIDKFPISRPNLTFSTLTVSNMSPEDSSIYLCSAAHRGQETQYFGPGTRLLVL.

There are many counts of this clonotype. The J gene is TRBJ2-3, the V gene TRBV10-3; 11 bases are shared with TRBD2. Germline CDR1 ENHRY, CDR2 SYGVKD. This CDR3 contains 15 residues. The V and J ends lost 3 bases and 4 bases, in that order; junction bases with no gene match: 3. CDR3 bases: TGTGCCATCAGTGAACTAGCGGGGGTGGCAGATACGCAGTATTTT. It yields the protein CAISELAGVADTQYF.

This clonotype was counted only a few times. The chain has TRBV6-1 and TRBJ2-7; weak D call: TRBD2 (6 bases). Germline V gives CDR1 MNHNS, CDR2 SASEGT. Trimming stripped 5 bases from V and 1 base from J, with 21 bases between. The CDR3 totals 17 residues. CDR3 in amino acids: CASSLFGGLDRSYEQYF. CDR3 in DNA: TGTGCCAGCAGTCTCTTCGGAGGGCTGGACCGTTCCTACGAGCAGTACTTC.